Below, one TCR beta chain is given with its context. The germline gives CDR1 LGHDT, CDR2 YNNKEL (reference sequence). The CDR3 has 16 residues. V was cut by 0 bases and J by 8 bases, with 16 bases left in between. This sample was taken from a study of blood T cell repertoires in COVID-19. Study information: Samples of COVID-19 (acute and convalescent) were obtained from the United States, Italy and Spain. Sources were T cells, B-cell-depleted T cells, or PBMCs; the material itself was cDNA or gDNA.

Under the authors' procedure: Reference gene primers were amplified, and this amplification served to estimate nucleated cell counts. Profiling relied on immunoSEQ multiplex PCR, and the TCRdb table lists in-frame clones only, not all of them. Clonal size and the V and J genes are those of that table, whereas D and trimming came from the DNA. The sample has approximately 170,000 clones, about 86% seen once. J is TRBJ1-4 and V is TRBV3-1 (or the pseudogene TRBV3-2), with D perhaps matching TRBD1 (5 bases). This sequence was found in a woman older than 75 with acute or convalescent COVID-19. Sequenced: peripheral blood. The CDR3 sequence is CASSQDPRGGDEKLFF. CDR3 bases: TGTGCCAGCAGCCAAGACCCCCGTGGGGGGGACGAAAAACTGTTTTTT.